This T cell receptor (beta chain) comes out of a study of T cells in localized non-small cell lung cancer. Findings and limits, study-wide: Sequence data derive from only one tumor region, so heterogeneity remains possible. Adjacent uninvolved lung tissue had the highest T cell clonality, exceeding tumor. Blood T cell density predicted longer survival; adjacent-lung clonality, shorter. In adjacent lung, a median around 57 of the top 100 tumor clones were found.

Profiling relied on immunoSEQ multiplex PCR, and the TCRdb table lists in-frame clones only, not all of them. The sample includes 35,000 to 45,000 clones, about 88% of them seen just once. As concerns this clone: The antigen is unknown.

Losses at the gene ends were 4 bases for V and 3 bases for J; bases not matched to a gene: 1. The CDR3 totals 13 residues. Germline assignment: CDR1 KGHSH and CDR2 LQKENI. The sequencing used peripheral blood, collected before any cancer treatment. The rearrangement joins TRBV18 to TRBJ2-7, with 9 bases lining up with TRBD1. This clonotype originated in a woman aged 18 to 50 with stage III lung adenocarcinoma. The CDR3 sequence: CASSRQGGYEQYF. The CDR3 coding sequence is TGTGCCAGCTCACGACAGGGGGGCTACGAGCAGTACTTC.